This T cell receptor beta chain was recovered during a study of shared clonotypes between healthy human individuals. CD8 cells regarded as naive lacked CD45RO, were positively chosen for CCR7, and omitted terminally differentiated effector memory CD45RA+ cells. CDR1 and CDR2 (germline): MNHEY, SMNVEV (reference sequence). The CDR3 loop spans 17 amino acids. V dropped 3 bases and J dropped 4 bases, with 21 bases sitting between them. The protocol was immunoSEQ multiplex PCR, while the TCRdb copy is restricted to in-frame clones and leaves out a portion. The table records roughly 590,000 clones, nearly 97% of them present only once.

The receptor comes from a woman in her 30s in good health. This chain links TRBV27 with TRBJ1-2; maybe TRBD1 (6 bases). Sequencing was performed on naive CD8+ T cells sorted from blood. CDR3 region: CASSFSGPGGGPYGYTF. The CDR3 DNA follows: TGTGCCAGCAGTTTTTCGGGGCCCGGGGGGGGCCCCTATGGCTACACCTTC.